This T cell receptor (beta chain) originates from a study of T cells expressing NK-cell markers. Overall study: Beta-chain profiling covered CD3+CD56+NKG2C+, CD3+CD56+NKG2C- and CD3+CD56-NKG2C+ sorted subsets. Sequencing covered eight donors, seven HCMV-seropositive and one seronegative.

Researchers built TCR beta cDNA using 5'RACE template switching with UMIs. TCRdb reprocessed the 5' RACE reads, with one entry per CDR3 protein and no DNA. Across about 390,000 distinct CDR3 sequences, the top ten clones capture approximately 12% of the sample. Germline values: CDR1 LNHNV, CDR2 YYDKDF (reference sequence). The CDR3 runs 13 residues. Sequencing was carried out using blood T cells: a sorted CD56 or NKG2C T cell subset, CD4+ or CD8+ T cells, or bulk PBMC T cells (not recorded which). The sequence was collected from a woman between 50 and 59 years old in good health. V gene TRBV15 combines with J gene TRBJ2-1. Here the CDR3 reads CATSRNFGDEQFF.